The 15 T cell receptor beta chains reported below all come from one sample, sequenced in a study of CXCR3-negative and CXCR3-positive naive CD8 T cells. The libraries of TRB cDNA were prepared using 5' RACE with UMI labels. TCRdb re-called the 5' RACE reads and gives one entry per CDR3 protein, without DNA. This repertoire includes about 41,000 distinct CDR3 sequences. Sequencing was carried out using naive CXCR3- CD8+ T cells from blood. Subset in this sample: CD45RO-CCR7+CD27+CD95- naive CD8+ T cells lacking CXCR3 (TNR3-). The receptors shown here come from a human donor in good health. Some clones in this sample may be carry-over from other donors' samples.

The rearrangement uses TRBV5-4 and TRBJ2-3; TCRdb proposes TRBD1, but this gene call is untestable without DNA. The CDR3 has 15 amino acids. CDR1 is SGHNT, CDR2 YYREEE, per germline (reference sequence). CDR3 amino acids: CASSFRLSLSDTQYF.

This chain uses TRBV7-2 with TRBJ2-1. This CDR3 spans 15 amino acids. CDR1 and CDR2 from the germline V gene are SGHTA and FQGNSA. The CDR3 protein is CASSLAGSSYNEQFF.

The V call is TRBV2, the J call TRBJ2-2. CDR3 length equals 11 residues. Germline assignment: CDR1 SNHLY and CDR2 FYNNEI. CDR3 sequence: CASISAGELFF.

The chain uses TRBV7-3 and TRBJ2-1; the D gene TCRdb calls, TRBD1, cannot be checked with no DNA. Looked up from germline, CDR1 is SGHTA and CDR2 is FQGTGA. CDR3 size: 16 residues. The CDR3 sequence: CASSFAGGSSYNEQFF. Supplemented by reference TRBV7-3 and TRBJ2-1, the full variable domain reads GAGVSQTPSNKVTEKGKYVELRCDPISGHTALYWYRQSLGQGPEFLIYFQGTGAADDSGLPNDRFFAVRPEGSVSTLKIQRTERGDSAVYLCASSFAGGSSYNEQFFGPGTRLTVL.

The chain recombines TRBV7-6 with TRBJ1-2. The CDR3 is 17 amino acids. The germline V gene has CDR1 SGHVS and CDR2 FNYEAQ. CDR3 sequence: CASSVHADLRSDYGYTF.

The chain links TRBV7-6 to TRBJ1-5; checking the TCRdb D call of TRBD1 is not possible without DNA. The CDR3 runs 15 residues. Germline V gene sequence: CDR1 SGHVS, CDR2 FNYEAQ. The CDR3 loop is CASSLAGTSNQPQHF.

Here the CDR3 reads CASSVFSSYNEQFF. V gene TRBV5-6 combines with J gene TRBJ2-1. CDR3 length: 14 residues. Germline CDR1 SGHDT, CDR2 YYEEEE.

The J gene is TRBJ2-7, the V gene TRBV29-1; absent DNA, TCRdb's TRBD1 call cannot be checked. This CDR3 spans 12 amino acids. Germline loops: CDR1 SQVTM, CDR2 ANQGSEA. CDR3: CSGRRGMDEQYF.

The chain couples TRBV5-5 to TRBJ2-2. Germline CDR1 and CDR2: SGHKS and YYEKEE (reference sequence). The CDR3 loop spans 15 amino acids. The CDR3 loop reads CASSWGITSAGELFF.

The chain employs TRBV7-6 and TRBJ2-1; TCRdb names TRBD2, which stays unverified in the absence of DNA. The CDR3 runs to 19 residues. In germline, CDR1 is SGHVS, CDR2 FNYEAQ. Here the CDR3 reads CASSLFGPLAGSSYNEQFF.

This chain links TRBV7-3 with TRBJ2-2. The CDR3 loop spans 13 amino acids. Germline CDR1 and CDR2: SGHTA and FQGTGA. CDR3 sequence: CASRADNTGELFF.

The rearrangement links TRBV7-2 to TRBJ2-5. CDR1 is SGHTA and CDR2 is FQGNSA in the germline V gene. This CDR3 is built from 12 residues. CDR3: CASSLSPETQYF.

The J gene is TRBJ2-7, the V gene TRBV12-3 or TRBV12-4. The CDR3 length is 15 residues. The CDR3: CASSLVAVGHYEQYF.

The chain carries TRBV10-3 and TRBJ2-3; TCRdb's assignment of TRBD1 cannot be checked, as there is no DNA. CDR3 length: 14 residues. CDR1 and CDR2 (germline): ENHRY, SYGVKD. The CDR3 sequence: CATKDRDIEDTQYF.

V and J are TRBV29-1 and TRBJ2-7; lacking DNA, the TRBD1 call made by TCRdb goes unchecked. The CDR3 covers 16 residues. Germline-derived CDR1 and CDR2 are SQVTM and ANQGSEA. This CDR3 is CSVEDLGQGAYYEQYF.